This is a list of T cell receptor beta chains from one sample in a study of blood T cell repertoires in COVID-19. Clones were sequenced by immunoSEQ multiplex PCR, and TCRdb holds only the in-frame ones, with some missing. This table has hundreds of thousands of clones, 87% appearing once. Sequencing input: PBMCs or T cells enriched from blood (not recorded which). Every receptor here comes from a woman in her 50s who had recovered from COVID-19. CDR3s leave out the opening cysteine and the closing phenylalanine or tryptophan. The D gene is left open where the match is weak. Clone size is stated in some rows and not others, as once, few, many or a class when expanded.

>NA|NA|TRBV6-1
ASSDRTVNTEAF
>NA|TRBD1|TRBV9
ASSRSNPGQGAGGYT
>once|NA|TRBV6-4
ASRIPSSLTVVGLF
>NA|TRBD1|TRBV7-8
ASSPGTDKRSPLH
>NA|NA|TRBV4-2
ASSQAGREQY
>NA|TRBD1|TRBV19
ATMDRNSGANVLT
>NA|TRBD2|TRBV24-1
ATSDPLRRTSGGTDTQY
>NA|TRBD1|TRBV18
ASSPGTGNTEAF
>NA|TRBD1|TRBV5-5
ASSLGGQLPGTQY
>NA|NA|TRBV19
ASSAWGGRETQY
>NA|TRBD1|TRBV6-5
ASRWTGSREQY
>once|TRBD1|TRBV4-3
ASSQTGGYEREKLF
>once|NA|TRBV30
AWERGTTNYGYT
>NA|NA|TRBV5-1
ASSSLAVPTQY
>few|TRBD2|TRBV5-4
ASSFPGLGSTDTQY
>NA|NA|TRBV10-3
AMGWGGEETQY
>NA|NA|TRBV3-1/TRBV3-2
ASSQVAGNTGELF
>once|NA|TRBV6-6
ASSPESTGTSTGELF
>once|NA|TRBV12-5
ASGLEVLNGANYGYT
>NA|NA|TRBV9
ASSVAGGQETQY
>NA|TRBD1|TRBV5-1
ASSSVQGAQETQY
>NA|NA|TRBV10-3
ASREPRSGNTIY
>NA|NA|TRBV6-1
ASSESGMANTEAF
>NA|NA|TRBV2
ASSVETGLMGYT
>few|TRBD1|TRBV3-1/TRBV3-2
ASSRRTGGNSYEQY
>NA|TRBD2|TRBV7-9
ASSPQGPGLAAAQY
>NA|NA|TRBV7-9
ASSLEAANTEAF
>few|TRBD1|TRBV3-1/TRBV3-2
ASSQATGDEQY
>NA|TRBD2|TRBV9
ASSPASGTGELF
>once|NA|TRBV6-5
ASLLVTEAF
>NA|NA|TRBV2
ASSGSGRPYEQY